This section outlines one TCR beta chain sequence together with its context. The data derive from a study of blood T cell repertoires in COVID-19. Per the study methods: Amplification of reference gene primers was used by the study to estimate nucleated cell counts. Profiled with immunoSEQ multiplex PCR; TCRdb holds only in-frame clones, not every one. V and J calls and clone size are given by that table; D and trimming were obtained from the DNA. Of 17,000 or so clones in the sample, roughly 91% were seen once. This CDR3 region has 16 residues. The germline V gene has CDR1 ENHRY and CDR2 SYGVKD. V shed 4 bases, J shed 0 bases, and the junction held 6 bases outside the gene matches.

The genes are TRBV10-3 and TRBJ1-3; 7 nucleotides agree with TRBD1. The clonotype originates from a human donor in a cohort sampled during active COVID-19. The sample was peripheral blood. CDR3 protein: CAISGQGRGSGNTIYF. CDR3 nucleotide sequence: TGTGCCATCAGTGGACAGGGACGGGGCTCTGGAAACACCATATATTTT.